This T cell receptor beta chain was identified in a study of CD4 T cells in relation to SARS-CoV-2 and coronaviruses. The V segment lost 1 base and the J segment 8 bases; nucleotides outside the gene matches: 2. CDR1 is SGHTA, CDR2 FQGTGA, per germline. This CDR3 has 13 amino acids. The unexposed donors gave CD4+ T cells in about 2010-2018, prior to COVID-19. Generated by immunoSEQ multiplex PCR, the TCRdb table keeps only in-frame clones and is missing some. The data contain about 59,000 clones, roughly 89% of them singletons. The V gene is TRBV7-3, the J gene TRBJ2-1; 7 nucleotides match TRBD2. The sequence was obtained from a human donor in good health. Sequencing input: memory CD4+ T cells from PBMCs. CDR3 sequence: CASSLRREHEQFF. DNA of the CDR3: TGTGCCAGCAGCTTAAGGCGGGAGCATGAGCAGTTCTTC.